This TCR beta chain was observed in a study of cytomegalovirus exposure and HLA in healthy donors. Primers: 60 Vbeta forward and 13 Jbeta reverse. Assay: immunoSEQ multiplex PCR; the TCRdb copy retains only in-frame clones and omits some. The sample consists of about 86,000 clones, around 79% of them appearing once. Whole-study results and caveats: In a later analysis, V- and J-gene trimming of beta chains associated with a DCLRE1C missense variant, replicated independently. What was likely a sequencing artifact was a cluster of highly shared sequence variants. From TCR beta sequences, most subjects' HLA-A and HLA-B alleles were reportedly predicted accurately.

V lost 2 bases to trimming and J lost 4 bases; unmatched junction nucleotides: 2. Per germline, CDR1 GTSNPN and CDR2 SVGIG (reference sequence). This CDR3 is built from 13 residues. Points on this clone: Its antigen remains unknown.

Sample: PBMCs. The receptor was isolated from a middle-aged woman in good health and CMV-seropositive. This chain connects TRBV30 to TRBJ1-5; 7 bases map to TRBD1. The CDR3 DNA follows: TGTGCCTGGAGTACACAGGGGAATCAGCCCCAGCATTTT. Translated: CAWSTQGNQPQHF.